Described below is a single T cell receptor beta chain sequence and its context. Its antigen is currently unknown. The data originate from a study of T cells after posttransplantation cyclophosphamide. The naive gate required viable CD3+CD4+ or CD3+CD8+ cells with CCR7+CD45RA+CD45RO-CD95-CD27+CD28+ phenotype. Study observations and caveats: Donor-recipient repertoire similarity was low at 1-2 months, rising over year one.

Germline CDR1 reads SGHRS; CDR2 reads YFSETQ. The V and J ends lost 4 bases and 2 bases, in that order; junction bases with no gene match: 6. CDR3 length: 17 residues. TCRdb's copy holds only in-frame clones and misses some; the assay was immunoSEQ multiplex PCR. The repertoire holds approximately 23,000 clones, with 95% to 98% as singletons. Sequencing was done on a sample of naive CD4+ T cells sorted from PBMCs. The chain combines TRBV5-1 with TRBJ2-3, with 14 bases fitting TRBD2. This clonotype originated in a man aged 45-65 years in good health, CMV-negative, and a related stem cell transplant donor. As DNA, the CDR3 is TGCGCCAGCAGCCAGACTAGCGGGAGGGCAAACACAGATACGCAGTATTTT. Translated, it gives CASSQTSGRANTDTQYF.